A selection of T cell receptor beta chains follows, all from one sample in a study of neoadjuvant anti-PD-1 for oral cavity cancer. Libraries were prepared by immunoSEQ multiplex PCR; TCRdb keeps only in-frame clonotypes and omits some of them. The data contain more than 9,500 clones, approximately 64% of them singletons. Sequencing was performed on PBMCs, taken after nivolumab (anti-PD-1) treatment. The source of these receptors is a person aged 40 to 85 with oral cavity squamous cell carcinoma. Each CDR3 is given with its conserved first and last residue. A D gene is named only where the DNA matches it firmly. A clone size is listed for some rows: how often the clone was seen (once, few, many), or a class if it is expanded.

size | J | D | V | DNA | CDR3
. | TRBJ1-2 | . | TRBV6-5 | TGTGCCAGCAGTCGAGGCCCGTCGATCTATGGCTACACCTTC | CASSRGPSIYGYTF
. | TRBJ2-2 | . | TRBV2 | TGTGCCAGCAAGGAACAGGCGACCGGGGAGCTGTTTTTT | CASKEQATGELFF
. | TRBJ1-5 | TRBD1 | TRBV5-1 | TGCGCCAGCAGCTTGGAACAGGGGGGGAGTCAGCCCCAGCATTTT | CASSLEQGGSQPQHF
. | TRBJ1-3 | . | TRBV16 | TGTGCCAGCAGCCAATCGGGAGTGATCTCTGGAAACACCATATATTTT | CASSQSGVISGNTIYF
. | TRBJ1-2 | TRBD1 | TRBV27 | TGTGCCAGCAGTCCGAGGGGGCTCTATGGCTACACCTTC | CASSPRGLYGYTF
few | TRBJ1-1 | . | TRBV5-1 | TGCGCCAGCACCTCTCGGGGGATGAACACTGAAGCTTTCTTT | CASTSRGMNTEAFF
once | TRBJ2-7 | . | TRBV19 | TGTGCCAGTAGTATTGAGTGGGGGGCTGGGGAGCAGTACTTC | CASSIEWGAGEQYF
. | TRBJ2-3 | TRBD1 | TRBV7-9 | TGTGCCAGCAGCTTCGGGACAGGGGGATGGGATACGCAGTATTTT | CASSFGTGGWDTQYF
. | TRBJ1-4 | . | TRBV29-1 | TGCAGCGTCGGTCCTGGACGGCTTGAAAAACTGTTTTTT | CSVGPGRLEKLFF
. | TRBJ2-7 | . | TRBV20-1 | TGCAGTGCTCAACTGATCTACGAGCAGTACTTC | CSAQLIYEQYF
. | TRBJ1-2 | . | TRBV29-1 | TGCAGCGTTGAAGTAGTAGGGGCGGGGGGCTACACCTTC | CSVEVVGAGGYTF
. | TRBJ1-3 | . | TRBV5-4 | TGTGCCAGCAGCCCCGGAGGGCAGCTTGGCAACACCATATATTTT | CASSPGGQLGNTIYF
few | TRBJ2-7 | . | TRBV6-5 | TGTGCCAGCACCCTACAACTTTACGAGCAGTACTTC | CASTLQLYEQYF
. | TRBJ2-1 | TRBD2 | TRBV4-1 | TGCGCCAGCAGCCAAGCCGGGACTAGCAATGAGCAGTTCTTC | CASSQAGTSNEQFF
. | TRBJ2-1 | TRBD2 | TRBV9 | TGTGCCAGCAGCGTAGGACTAGCGGGAACGGGAAATGAGCAGTTCTTC | CASSVGLAGTGNEQFF
few | TRBJ1-3 | . | TRBV11-3 | TGTGCCAGCAGCGATACCTCTGGAAACACCATATATTTT | CASSDTSGNTIYF
. | TRBJ2-3 | . | TRBV19 | TGTGCCAGTAGTATAAGGCTAAGTCAGGATACGCAGTATTTT | CASSIRLSQDTQYF
few | TRBJ2-7 | TRBD1 | TRBV5-4 | TGTGCCAGCAGCCGGGGACAGCCCTACGAGCAGTACTTC | CASSRGQPYEQYF
. | TRBJ2-3 | TRBD2 | TRBV2 | TGTGCCAGCAGCGCTAGCGGGAGGGCCTTACATACGCAGTATTTT | CASSASGRALHTQYF
. | TRBJ2-2 | . | TRBV5-8 | TGTGCCAGCGCCTCGGGACACACGAACACCGGGGAGCTGTTTTTT | CASASGHTNTGELFF
. | TRBJ2-4 | TRBD2 | TRBV29-1 | TGCAGCGTATTAAAACTAGCGGGAGCGGGAGGCCTAGCCAAAAACATTCAGTACTTC | CSVLKLAGAGGLAKNIQYF
. | TRBJ2-1 | TRBD2 | TRBV5-1 | TGCGCCAGCAGCTTAGGTGTTAGAGCGGGGGCCTACAATGAGCAGTTCTTC | CASSLGVRAGAYNEQFF